The T cell receptor beta chain under discussion was sequenced for a study of blood T cell repertoires in COVID-19. Study information: There were acute and convalescent COVID-19 samples, and they came from the United States, Italy and Spain.

Original processing methods: Using reference gene primer amplification, nucleated cell counts were estimated. Only in-frame clones appear in the TCRdb table, and some are missing; sequencing was by immunoSEQ multiplex PCR. The V and J calls and clone size were taken over from that table, and D and trimming were inferred from the DNA. Of fewer than 85,000 clones in the sample, roughly four fifths were seen once. This clonotype was sampled from a woman in her fifties or sixties with acute or convalescent COVID-19. Sequences were obtained from peripheral blood.

The CDR3 nucleotides are TGTGCCAGTAGTATCCCCCAACCGGGACAGGGGACCACCGGGGAGCTGTTTTTT. Encoded protein: CASSIPQPGQGTTGELFF. The chain is built from TRBV19 and TRBJ2-2, with 10 bases that match TRBD1. Germline CDR1 LNHDA, CDR2 SQIVND (reference sequence). The CDR3 is made up of 18 amino acids. V lost 3 bases, J lost 4 bases, and 11 bases stayed unmatched.